Below are 31 T cell receptor beta chains sequenced from a single sample in a study of T-cell reconstitution after alpha-beta-depleted transplantation in children. The TCRbeta library was prepared with unique molecular identifiers. One entry per CDR3 protein results from TCRdb running MiXCR on the PCR reads. The data show more than 25,000 distinct CDR3 sequences, with under 8% seen just once and 5.5% to 7% held by the top ten. The material was PBMCs, mostly from graft donor cells, obtained 180 days after TCRalphabeta/CD19-depleted stem cell transplant. These receptors all come from a male patient between 5 and 17 years old who had a stem cell transplant for acute myeloid leukemia, so the T cells may come from the graft donor.

This clonotype was detected ten times or more. The chain links TRBV30 to TRBJ2-7, with a possible D match to TRBD1 (5 bases). Germline V gene sequence: CDR1 GTSNPN, CDR2 SVGIG (reference sequence). CDR3 length equals 14 residues. Trimming took off 2 bases at V and 2 bases at J, with 13 bases between the two ends. CDR3 bases: TGTGCCTGGAGTCCGATTTGGGGCGCCTACGAGCAGTACTTC. It translates to CAWSPIWGAYEQYF.

This clonotype was picked up many times. The gene calls are TRBV5-1 and TRBJ2-2; the match to TRBD2 covers 9 bases. CDR3 length: 14 amino acids. Germline V lookup: CDR1 SGHRS, CDR2 YFSETQ. Germline trimming cut 7 bases from V and 2 bases from J; bases unmatched to any gene: 3. The CDR3 coding sequence is TGCGCCAGCCAGCGGGAGGCCAACACCGGGGAGCTGTTTTTT. Its protein product is CASQREANTGELFF.

This clonotype was observed at least ten times. The CDR3 nucleotides read TGTGCCAGCAGTGAAGCGCAAGTGAACACTGAAGCTTTCTTT. As protein: CASSEAQVNTEAFF. The chain links TRBV6-1 to TRBJ1-1; D unclear. The V end was cut by 0 bases, the J end by 0 bases, with 5 bases between. This CDR3 spans 14 amino acids. Germline V gene lookup returns CDR1 MNHNS and CDR2 SASEGT.

This clonotype was seen ten or more times. V gene TRBV3-1 combines with J gene TRBJ2-5; D unclear. The CDR3 covers 12 residues. V dropped 3 bases and J dropped 5 bases, with 7 bases sitting between them. CDR1 is LGHDT, CDR2 YNNKEL, per germline (reference sequence). The CDR3 here is CASSQRFETQYF. Here the CDR3 DNA reads TGTGCCAGCAGCCAGAGGTTTGAGACCCAGTACTTC.

This clonotype was detected ten times or more. The chain's CDR3 is CASNSQGLEQYF. CDR3 bases: TGTGCCAGCAACTCCCAGGGTCTCGAGCAGTACTTC. This chain connects TRBV2 to TRBJ2-7; tentatively, D is TRBD1 (5 bases). The V gene lost 7 bases and the J gene lost 6 bases, with 13 bases spanning the gap. The CDR3 sequence is 12 residues long. Looked up from germline, CDR1 is SNHLY and CDR2 is FYNNEI.

This clonotype occurred many times. The chain carries TRBV30 and TRBJ1-5; D is possibly TRBD1 (5 bases). This CDR3 contains 15 residues. Germline V gene sequence: CDR1 GTSNPN, CDR2 SVGIG (reference sequence). Trimming shortened V by 5 bases and J by 3 bases, and 17 bases separated the two germline ends. The chain's CDR3 is CAWSNGRAYNQPQHF. The CDR3 region has the DNA TGTGCCTGGTCCAACGGCAGGGCCTACAATCAGCCCCAGCATTTT.

This clonotype was observed at least ten times. The V and J genes are TRBV27 and TRBJ2-7; weak D call: TRBD1 (6 bases). Germline assignment: CDR1 MNHEY and CDR2 SMNVEV (reference sequence). The CDR3 has 13 residues. The V end lost 6 bases, the J end lost 4 bases, and 13 bases lay between the germline ends. CDR3 coding DNA: TGTGCCAGCAGCAACAGGGCTCAATACGAGCAGTACTTC. Protein sequence: CASSNRAQYEQYF.

This clonotype was seen repeatedly, ten times or more. The chain couples TRBV11-1 to TRBJ2-7, with TRBD2 identical over 13 bases. The germline gives CDR1 SGHAT, CDR2 FQDESV (reference sequence). Trimming cost V 5 bases and J 7 bases; bases outside gene matches: 11. This CDR3 is 16 amino acids long. The DNA for the CDR3 is TGTGCCAGCAGCCACCGGACTAGCGGGAGTTGGGGGGAGCAGTACTTC. This gives the protein CASSHRTSGSWGEQYF.

This clonotype has ten or more counts. The rearrangement links TRBV6-2 or TRBV6-3 to TRBJ2-7; 13 positions match TRBD2. Germline CDR1 and CDR2: MNHEY and SVGEGT. J lost 5 bases, V lost 0 bases, and 4 bases had no gene match. CDR3 size: 16 residues. The CDR3 nucleotides read TGTGCCAGCAGTTACTCCCGGACTAGCGGGAGACACGAGCAGTACTTC. Translating gives CASSYSRTSGRHEQYF.

The chain couples TRBV12-3 or TRBV12-4 to TRBJ2-3, with D perhaps TRBD2 (5 bases). The CDR3 is made up of 12 amino acids. V gave up 6 bases and J gave up 6 bases, with 10 bases separating them. CDR3 DNA sequence: TGTGCCAGCAGCTGGACTGATGATACGCAGTATTTT. It yields the protein CASSWTDDTQYF.

This clonotype appeared many times. V gene TRBV7-2 combines with J gene TRBJ2-3, with TRBD2 matching 13 bases. The CDR3 runs to 16 residues. CDR1 is SGHTA, CDR2 FQGNSA, per germline. V was pared by 1 base and J by 3 bases, with 1 base of the junction left unmatched. CDR3 in amino acids: CASSLGGLAGTDTQYF. The CDR3, as DNA: TGTGCCAGCAGCTTAGGGGGACTAGCGGGAACAGATACGCAGTATTTT.

This clonotype was recorded a few times. The V gene is TRBV28, the J gene TRBJ2-2; the D call may be TRBD1 or TRBD2 (5 bases each). This CDR3 is built from 17 residues. Trimming shortened V by 4 bases and J by 0 bases, and 15 bases separated the two germline ends. Germline CDR1 MDHEN, CDR2 SYDVKM. In DNA, the CDR3 is TGTGCCAGCAGTTACAGCCTCGGGACGGCGAACACCGGGGAGCTGTTTTTT. This sequence encodes CASSYSLGTANTGELFF.

This clonotype came up many times. The chain has TRBV9 and TRBJ2-2; possible D gene TRBD2, 5 bases. The germline V gene encodes CDR1 SGDLS and CDR2 YYNGEE. CDR3 length equals 14 residues. V lost 0 bases and J 4 bases, leaving 7 bases between the germline ends. The DNA of the CDR3 is TGTGCCAGCAGCGTAGTGGGAGCCACCGGGGAGCTGTTTTTT. Amino acid sequence: CASSVVGATGELFF.

This clonotype is medium-sized within its sample. This CDR3 is CASSYGGTAGGLSYEQYF. The DNA of the CDR3 is TGTGCCAGCAGTTACGGAGGAACAGCGGGAGGGCTGTCCTACGAGCAGTACTTC. The chain joins TRBV6-5 to TRBJ2-7; 10 positions match TRBD2. V shed 2 bases and J 1 base; nucleotides not matched to a gene: 11. The CDR3 has 18 amino acids. CDR1 is MNHEY, CDR2 SVGAGI, per germline.

By its share, this clonotype is medium-sized (0.01 to 0.1%). The chain has TRBV20-1 and TRBJ1-5; 7 bases are shared with TRBD1. The CDR3 is 17 amino acids. With V trimmed by 1 base and J by 0 bases, 9 bases remained unmatched. Germline CDR1 reads DFQATT; CDR2 reads SNEGSKA (reference sequence). The CDR3 sequence is CSARGQGGPYSNQPQHF. The CDR3 nucleotides read TGCAGTGCTAGAGGACAGGGAGGACCATATAGCAATCAGCCCCAGCATTTT.

There are many counts of this clonotype. CDR3 DNA sequence: TGTGCCATCAGTGAGTCACAGGGCCCTCCATACGAGCAGTACGTC. Translated, it gives CAISESQGPPYEQYV. V is TRBV10-3 and J is TRBJ2-7, with a possible D match to TRBD1 (6 bases). CDR3 length: 15 residues. Trimming shortened V by 0 bases and J by 4 bases, and 13 bases separated the two germline ends. Germline assignment: CDR1 ENHRY and CDR2 SYGVKD.

The chain employs TRBV23-1 and TRBJ2-1; 7 bases map to TRBD2. TRBV23-1 is treated as an ORF (open reading frame) with a function not yet certain. This CDR3 spans 15 amino acids. With V trimmed by 3 bases and J by 0 bases, 2 bases remained unmatched. The CDR3 region has the DNA TGCGCCAGCAGTCAGGGGGGGAGCTCCTACAATGAGCAGTTCTTC. Protein product: CASSQGGSSYNEQFF.

This clonotype was recorded many times. This chain connects TRBV11-2 to TRBJ2-1, with 7 bases aligning to TRBD2. This CDR3 is 16 amino acids long. Germline CDR1 reads SGHAT; CDR2 reads FQNNGV. V was clipped by 7 bases and J by 7 bases; unmatched bases: 16. Here the CDR3 DNA reads TGTGCCAGCATCCTCGAAGCGGGAAGAGTACGGAATGAGCAGTTCTTC. It is translated as CASILEAGRVRNEQFF.

The sample holds many counts of this clonotype. The V call is TRBV20-1, the J call TRBJ2-1; 11 positions agree with TRBD2. The V segment lost 6 bases and the J segment 6 bases; nucleotides outside the gene matches: 13. Germline CDR1 DFQATT, CDR2 SNEGSKA (reference sequence). This CDR3 comprises 16 residues. The CDR3 loop reads CSAIPGASGRSNEQFF. Here the CDR3 DNA reads TGCAGTGCCATCCCGGGGGCTAGCGGGAGGTCCAATGAGCAGTTCTTC.

This clonotype has at least ten counts. The rearrangement uses TRBV6-1 and TRBJ1-1; 7 bases match TRBD1. V shed 6 bases and J 13 bases; nucleotides not matched to a gene: 8. The CDR3 covers 11 residues. The germline CDR1 and CDR2 sequences are MNHNS and SASEGT. The CDR3: CASSPGTADFF. For the CDR3, the DNA is TGTGCCAGCAGCCCCGGGACAGCGGATTTCTTT.

This clonotype was observed at least ten times. This chain uses TRBV2 with TRBJ2-7, with 9 bases aligning to TRBD1. Unmatched junction bases numbered 14, after V lost 4 bases and J lost 4 bases. The germline CDR1 and CDR2 sequences are SNHLY and FYNNEI. The CDR3 loop spans 17 amino acids. Here the CDR3 reads CASSADRGLLVSYEQYF. The CDR3, as DNA: TGTGCCAGCAGTGCGGACAGGGGACTCCTGGTGTCATACGAGCAGTACTTC.

This clonotype came up many times. This sequence joins TRBV18 and TRBJ2-1; D may be TRBD1 (5 bases). The CDR3 contains 15 residues. Trimming cost V 1 base and J 6 bases, with 13 bases left between them. CDR1 and CDR2 (germline): KGHSH, LQKENI. The CDR3 nucleotides are TGTGCCAGCTCACCACTTAGGGGCTCACGCAATGAGCAGTTCTTC. It codes for CASSPLRGSRNEQFF.

This clonotype was counted many times. The V call is TRBV4-1, the J call TRBJ2-3; 9 nucleotides match TRBD2. Germline V gene sequence: CDR1 MGHRA, CDR2 YSYEKL. This CDR3 region has 15 residues. The V and J ends lost 1 base and 2 bases, in that order; junction bases with no gene match: 1. This chain's CDR3 is CASSQGLADTDTQYF. In DNA, the CDR3 is TGCGCCAGCAGCCAAGGACTAGCGGACACAGATACGCAGTATTTT.

The table lists this clonotype with many counts. V and J are TRBV20-1 and TRBJ2-5; 10 bases match TRBD2. The CDR3 is made up of 16 amino acids. Germline CDR1 DFQATT, CDR2 SNEGSKA (reference sequence). The ends lost 3 bases at V and 4 bases at J; junction bases unmatched: 11. The CDR3 sequence is CSASPPSGGEGETQYF. For the CDR3, the DNA is TGCAGTGCTAGTCCTCCTAGCGGGGGAGAAGGAGAGACCCAGTACTTC.

This clonotype was seen at least ten times. At one end, the junction sequence differs from germline, possibly due to a read error. V usage is TRBV20-1 and J usage is TRBJ1-1; D unclear. Germline V gives CDR1 DFQATT, CDR2 SNEGSKA (reference sequence). This CDR3 has 11 residues. The CDR3 coding sequence is TGCATACTTAACCGTAACAATGAAGCTTTCTTT. This codes for CILNRNNEAFF.

This clonotype is medium-sized (0.01 to 0.1%). The rearrangement links TRBV5-5 to TRBJ2-5; 11 positions match TRBD1. Trimming took 3 bases from V and 3 from J; bases not matched to a gene: 4. The CDR3 extends over 15 amino acids. The germline CDR1 and CDR2 sequences are SGHKS and YYEKEE (reference sequence). The CDR3 DNA sequence: TGTGCCAGCAGCTCGGGGACAGGGGGTAAAGAGACCCAGTACTTC. Its translation is CASSSGTGGKETQYF.

This clonotype has ten or more counts. The chain couples TRBV27 to TRBJ1-5; D possibly corresponds to TRBD1 (5 bases). Germline assignment: CDR1 MNHEY and CDR2 SMNVEV (reference sequence). V lost 3 bases and J 2 bases, leaving 11 bases between the germline ends. The CDR3 sequence is 15 residues long. CDR3 sequence: CASSFTLGGNQPQHF. As DNA, the CDR3 is TGTGCCAGCAGTTTTACTCTGGGGGGCAATCAGCCCCAGCATTTT.

Judged by abundance, this clonotype is medium-sized. The chain links TRBV10-2 to TRBJ1-5; maybe TRBD1 (6 bases). The germline CDR1 and CDR2 sequences are WSHSY and SAAADI. Trimming left V 4 bases short and J 5 bases short, with 15 bases between. This CDR3 region has 15 residues. CDR3 nucleotides: TGCGCCAGCAGTGTAGGCAGGGGATGGGATCAGCCCCAGCATTTT. Translated, it gives CASSVGRGWDQPQHF.

This clonotype was recorded at least ten times. The V call is TRBV28, the J call TRBJ1-1; 8 positions agree with TRBD1. Germline trimming cut 6 bases from V and 4 bases from J; bases unmatched to any gene: 7. Per germline, CDR1 MDHEN and CDR2 SYDVKM. The CDR3 runs to 14 residues. The CDR3 DNA sequence: TGTGCCAGCAGCCCACTACAGGGGGGCACTGAAGCTTTCTTT. Amino acids: CASSPLQGGTEAFF.

This clonotype was observed at least ten times. This rearrangement joins TRBV7-2 to TRBJ2-2, with TRBD2 matching 7 bases. Germline values: CDR1 SGHTA, CDR2 FQGNSA. The CDR3 is 16 residues long. Trimming at V came to 1 base and at J to 5 bases, leaving 7 bases not matched to a gene. CDR3 protein: CASSLVGGRGTGELFF. As DNA, the CDR3 is TGTGCCAGCAGCTTAGTCGGCGGGAGAGGGACCGGGGAGCTGTTTTTT.

The chain carries TRBV28 and TRBJ1-5; D may be TRBD1 (6 bases). Germline V gene sequence: CDR1 MDHEN, CDR2 SYDVKM. The CDR3 totals 15 residues. The V gene lost 7 bases and the J gene lost 2 bases, with 15 bases spanning the gap. The CDR3 loop is CASIGYGGGNQPQHF. In nucleotides, the CDR3 is TGTGCCAGCATAGGATACGGGGGCGGCAATCAGCCCCAGCATTTT.